The 22 T cell receptor beta chains below come from one sample, sequenced in a study of cytomegalovirus exposure and HLA in healthy donors. Libraries were prepared by immunoSEQ multiplex PCR; TCRdb keeps only in-frame clonotypes and omits some of them. The sample lists some 140,000 clones, 70% to 90% occurring once. Sequences were obtained from PBMCs. These receptors were collected from a woman under 40 in good health and CMV-seronegative.

V and J are TRBV19 and TRBJ2-7, with 8 bases lining up with TRBD2. CDR1 and CDR2 from the germline V gene are LNHDA and SQIVND (reference sequence). The CDR3 extends over 14 amino acids. After removal of 4 bases from V and 0 bases from J, the junction contained 2 bases not matched to a gene. CDR3 protein: CASSTGGVSYEQYF. The CDR3 DNA reads as TGTGCCAGTAGTACCGGGGGGGTCTCCTACGAGCAGTACTTC.

DNA for the CDR3: TGTGCCAGCAGCCGGCAGGAGAACACTGAAGCTTTCTTT. Encoded protein: CASSRQENTEAFF. This chain uses TRBV7-2 with TRBJ1-1; D call uncertain. The CDR3 is made up of 13 amino acids. Germline CDR1 reads SGHTA; CDR2 reads FQGNSA. The V and J ends lost 5 bases and 1 base respectively, with 8 bases between them.

The chain recombines TRBV5-1 with TRBJ2-1; 8 bases match TRBD1. CDR3 size: 14 residues. The germline gives CDR1 SGHRS, CDR2 YFSETQ. With V trimmed by 4 bases and J by 7 bases, 7 bases remained unmatched. CDR3 coding DNA: TGCGCCAGCAGCCCTCAGGGGGCGCAGAATGAGCAGTTCTTC. Amino acid sequence: CASSPQGAQNEQFF.

The chain links TRBV28 to TRBJ1-1; D remains unclear. V lost 2 bases, J lost 2 bases, and 15 bases lay in between. This CDR3 spans 16 amino acids. CDR1 and CDR2 (germline): MDHEN, SYDVKM. The DNA for the CDR3 is TGTGCCAGCAGTTTAAGGTCGTCGGGGATTAACACTGAAGCTTTCTTT. It codes for CASSLRSSGINTEAFF.

V usage is TRBV19 and J usage is TRBJ1-4, with unresolved D. CDR1 LNHDA and CDR2 SQIVND come from the germline V gene (reference sequence). The length of the CDR3 is 12 residues. Trimming stripped 4 bases from V and 11 bases from J, with 11 bases between. The CDR3 nucleotides are TGTGCCAGTAGTAGCCAGGCGTTCAAACTGTTTTTT. Amino acid sequence: CASSSQAFKLFF.

The chain carries TRBV29-1 and TRBJ1-1; 9 nucleotides agree with TRBD1. V lost 5 bases to trimming and J lost 8 bases; unmatched junction nucleotides: 6. The CDR3 contains 12 residues. Germline V gene lookup returns CDR1 SQVTM and CDR2 ANQGSEA. CDR3 DNA: TGCAGCGTTTTGGGACAGGGCGACGAAGCTTTCTTT. Protein product: CSVLGQGDEAFF.

This clone was detected once. This chain links TRBV5-4 with TRBJ2-4; possibly TRBD1 for D (6 bases). V lost 4 bases and J 1 base, leaving 12 bases between the germline ends. The CDR3 loop spans 15 amino acids. CDR1 is SGHNT and CDR2 is YYREEE in the germline V gene (reference sequence). The CDR3 spells CASSLQGLAKNIQYF. The CDR3 coding sequence is TGTGCCAGCAGCCTACAGGGTCTGGCCAAAAACATTCAGTACTTC.

The J gene is TRBJ2-1, the V gene TRBV9; the D gene is possibly TRBD2 (6 bases). Deletions cut 4 bases from V and 4 bases from J, with 12 bases between. Germline values: CDR1 SGDLS, CDR2 YYNGEE. This CDR3 region has 14 residues. The CDR3 bases are TGTGCCAGCAGCACCGGGACTTCGTACAATGAGCAGTTCTTC. Residues: CASSTGTSYNEQFF.

The chain recombines TRBV18 with TRBJ2-1; 10 nucleotides line up with TRBD2. The CDR3 is 15 residues long. The germline V gene encodes CDR1 KGHSH and CDR2 LQKENI. V was clipped by 2 bases and J by 6 bases; unmatched bases: 4. CDR3 protein: CASSPGLAALNEQFF. DNA for the CDR3: TGTGCCAGCTCACCAGGACTAGCGGCTCTCAATGAGCAGTTCTTC.

This chain links TRBV5-1 with TRBJ2-6; no definite D call. The CDR3 covers 18 residues. In germline, CDR1 is SGHRS, CDR2 YFSETQ. Deletions cut 1 base from V and 0 bases from J, with 14 bases between. The CDR3 DNA is TGCGCCAGCAGCTTGACCGGCGCGGCTCGCTCTGGGGCCAACGTCCTGACTTTC. This sequence encodes CASSLTGAARSGANVLTF. Looking up the rest from reference TRBV5-1 and TRBJ2-6 gives the full variable domain: KAGVTQTPRYLIKTRGQQVTLSCSPISGHRSVSWYQQTPGQGLQFLFEYFSETQRNKGNFPGRFSGRQFSNSRSEMNVSTLELGDSALYLCASSLTGAARSGANVLTFGAGSRLTVL.

The genes are TRBV14 and TRBJ2-2, with 7 bases that match TRBD1. The CDR3 covers 14 residues. Germline values: CDR1 SGHDN, CDR2 FVKESK. V was pared by 4 bases and J by 8 bases, with 7 bases of the junction left unmatched. The CDR3 sequence is CASSLYRGQGELFF. In DNA, the CDR3 is TGTGCCAGCAGCCTATACAGGGGTCAAGGGGAGCTGTTTTTT. Combining the CDR3 with reference TRBV14 and TRBJ2-2 gives the whole variable domain EAGVTQFPSHSVIEKGQTVTLRCDPISGHDNLYWYRRVMGKEIKFLLHFVKESKQDESGMPNNRFLAERTGGTYSTLKVQPAELEDSGVYFCASSLYRGQGELFFGEGSRLTVL.

V is TRBV6-5 and J is TRBJ2-1, with TRBD1 matching over 7 bases. V gave up 8 bases and J gave up 10 bases; unmatched junction bases: 8. Looked up from germline, CDR1 is MNHEY and CDR2 is SVGAGI. This CDR3 region has 12 residues. The CDR3 here is CASHDQTGEQFF. CDR3 nucleotides: TGTGCCAGCCACGACCAGACAGGGGAGCAGTTCTTC.

This clone was counted a single time. This rearrangement joins TRBV27 to TRBJ2-1, with TRBD1 matching over 10 bases. J lost 1 base, V lost 4 bases, and 7 bases had no gene match. The CDR3 runs 17 residues. Germline CDR1 is MNHEY and CDR2 is SMNVEV (reference sequence). CDR3 sequence reads: CASSSNRDRGSYNEQFF. CDR3 in DNA: TGTGCCAGCAGTTCAAACCGGGACAGGGGTTCCTACAATGAGCAGTTCTTC.

The chain combines TRBV5-4 with TRBJ2-5; 7 bases line up with TRBD1. This CDR3 comprises 13 residues. CDR1 is SGHNT, CDR2 YYREEE, per germline (reference sequence). V shed 5 bases, J shed 1 base, and the junction held 2 bases outside the gene matches. Here the CDR3 DNA reads TGTGCCAGCAGACGACAGGGCCAAGAGACCCAGTACTTC. This encodes CASRRQGQETQYF. Together with reference TRBV5-4 and TRBJ2-5, the CDR3 gives the full variable domain: ETGVTQSPTHLIKTRGQQVTLRCSSQSGHNTVSWYQQALGQGPQFIFQYYREEENGRGNFPPRFSGLQFPNYSSELNVNALELDDSALYLCASRRQGQETQYFGPGTRLLVL.

The chain has TRBV4-2 and TRBJ1-1; 9 bases map to TRBD1. The CDR3 contains 16 residues. Germline CDR1 reads LGHNA; CDR2 reads YNFKEQ. The junction had 7 bases not matched to a gene; V was cut back by 4 bases and J by 1 base. CDR3 in amino acids: CASSPGTGKSNTEAFF. The DNA for the CDR3 is TGTGCCAGCAGCCCCGGGACAGGGAAATCGAACACTGAAGCTTTCTTT.

The V call is TRBV5-8, the J call TRBJ2-3, with D possibly matching TRBD1 (7 bases). The germline V and J ends were trimmed by 4 bases and 8 bases, with 14 bases remaining between them. Germline CDR1 is SGHTS and CDR2 is YDEGEE. This CDR3 is built from 13 residues. The CDR3 reads CASSARQGGTQYF. The CDR3 DNA is TGTGCCAGCAGCGCGCGACAGGGAGGTACGCAGTATTTT. Full variable domain (missing parts from reference TRBV5-8 and TRBJ2-3): EAGVTQSPTHLIKTRGQQATLRCSPISGHTSVYWYQQALGLGLQFLLWYDEGEERNRGNFPPRFSGRQFPNYSSELNVNALELEDSALYLCASSARQGGTQYFGPGTRLTVL.

This chain links TRBV4-1 with TRBJ2-7, with D uncertain. The CDR3 contains 15 residues. Trimming shortened V by 0 bases and J by 0 bases, and 9 bases separated the two germline ends. Germline values: CDR1 MGHRA, CDR2 YSYEKL. CDR3 in DNA: TGCGCCAGCAGCCAAGATCTTTCGAGCTCCTACGAGCAGTACTTC. Its translation is CASSQDLSSSYEQYF.

This chain uses TRBV5-5 with TRBJ2-7; 7 positions match TRBD1. Germline trimming cut 1 base from V and 5 bases from J; bases unmatched to any gene: 9. This CDR3 has 15 amino acids. Germline CDR1 SGHKS, CDR2 YYEKEE (reference sequence). The CDR3 loop reads CASSLRMTGFHEQYF. The CDR3 DNA reads as TGTGCCAGCAGCTTGCGGATGACAGGGTTCCACGAGCAGTACTTC.

The CDR3 is CASSSGTGVGTEAFF. In DNA, the CDR3 is TGTGCCAGCAGCTCCGGGACAGGGGTGGGCACTGAAGCTTTCTTT. The gene calls are TRBV11-2 and TRBJ1-1; 10 positions match TRBD1. Germline V lookup: CDR1 SGHAT, CDR2 FQNNGV. The ends lost 4 bases at V and 4 bases at J; junction bases unmatched: 6. The CDR3 runs to 15 residues. The full variable domain, rest sourced from reference TRBV11-2 and TRBJ1-1, is EAGVAQSPRYKIIEKRQSVAFWCNPISGHATLYWYQQILGQGPKLLIQFQNNGVVDDSQLPKDRFSAERLKGVDSTLKIQPAKLEDSAVYLCASSSGTGVGTEAFFGQGTRLTVV.

This clone was counted a single time. The chain recombines TRBV7-8 with TRBJ1-5; the D is unclear. This CDR3 comprises 18 residues. The germline V gene encodes CDR1 SGHVS and CDR2 FQNEAQ. Trimming took 1 base from V and 0 from J, leaving 16 bases between them. In DNA form, the CDR3 reads TGTGCCAGCAGCTTAGAGCTGGGCCACACATATAGCAATCAGCCCCAGCATTTT. Translated, it gives CASSLELGHTYSNQPQHF.

This chain uses TRBV7-9 with TRBJ2-2; TRBD1 matches 9 bases. The V gene's germline CDR1 is SEHNR and CDR2 FQNEAQ (reference sequence). The J segment lost 8 bases and the V segment lost 7 bases, leaving 20 bases of the junction unmatched. The CDR3 consists of 18 residues. The CDR3 is CASTPRLALTGGPGELFF. The CDR3 nucleotides are TGTGCCAGCACCCCACGCCTCGCACTGACAGGGGGGCCGGGGGAGCTGTTTTTT.

The chain links TRBV10-3 to TRBJ2-5; D may be TRBD2 (6 bases). This CDR3 spans 14 amino acids. Germline V lookup: CDR1 ENHRY, CDR2 SYGVKD. Trimming left V 6 bases short and J 0 bases short, with 11 bases between. The CDR3 here is CAISPDYHQETQYF. The CDR3, as DNA: TGTGCCATCAGCCCGGACTACCACCAAGAGACCCAGTACTTC.